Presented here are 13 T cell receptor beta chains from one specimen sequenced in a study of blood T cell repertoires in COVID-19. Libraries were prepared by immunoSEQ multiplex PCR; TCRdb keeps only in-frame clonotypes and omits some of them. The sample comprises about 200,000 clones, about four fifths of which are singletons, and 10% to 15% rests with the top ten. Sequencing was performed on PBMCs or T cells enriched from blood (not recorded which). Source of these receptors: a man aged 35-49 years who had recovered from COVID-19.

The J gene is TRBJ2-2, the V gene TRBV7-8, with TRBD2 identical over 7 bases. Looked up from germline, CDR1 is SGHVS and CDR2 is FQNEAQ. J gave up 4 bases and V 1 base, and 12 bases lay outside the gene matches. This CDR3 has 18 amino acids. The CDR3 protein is CASSLVGGSVVGTGELFF. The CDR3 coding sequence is TGTGCCAGCAGCTTAGTCGGCGGGAGCGTAGTTGGCACCGGGGAGCTGTTTTTT.

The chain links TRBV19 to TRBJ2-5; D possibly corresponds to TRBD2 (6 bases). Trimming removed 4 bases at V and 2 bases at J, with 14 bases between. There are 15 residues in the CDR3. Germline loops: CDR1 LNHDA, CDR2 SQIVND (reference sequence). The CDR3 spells CASSTGGIIQETQYF. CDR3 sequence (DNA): TGTGCCAGTAGTACAGGCGGGATTATTCAAGAGACCCAGTACTTC.

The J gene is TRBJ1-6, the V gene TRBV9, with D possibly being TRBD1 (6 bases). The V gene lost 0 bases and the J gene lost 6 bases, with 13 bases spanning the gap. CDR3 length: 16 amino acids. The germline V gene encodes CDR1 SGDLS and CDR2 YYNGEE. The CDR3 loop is CASSVERTGLNSPLHF. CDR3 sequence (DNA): TGTGCCAGCAGCGTAGAACGTACAGGGCTTAATTCACCCCTCCACTTT.

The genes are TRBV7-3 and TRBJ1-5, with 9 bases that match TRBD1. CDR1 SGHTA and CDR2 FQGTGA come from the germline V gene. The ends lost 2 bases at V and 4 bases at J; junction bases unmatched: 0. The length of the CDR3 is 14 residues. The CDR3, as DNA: TGTGCCAGCAGCTTAGGGACAGGGAATCAGCCCCAGCATTTT. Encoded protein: CASSLGTGNQPQHF. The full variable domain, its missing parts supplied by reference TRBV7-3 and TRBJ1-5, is GAGVSQTPSNKVTEKGKYVELRCDPISGHTALYWYRQSLGQGPEFLIYFQGTGAADDSGLPNDRFFAVRPEGSVSTLKIQRTERGDSAVYLCASSLGTGNQPQHFGDGTRLSIL.

CDR3: CASSAEGGGALFEQYF. CDR3 in DNA: TGTGCCAGCAGCGCTGAGGGTGGAGGGGCTTTGTTTGAGCAGTACTTC. The J gene is TRBJ2-7, the V gene TRBV9; a possible D gene is TRBD2 (6 bases). The CDR3 has 16 residues. The ends were cut back, 3 bases at V and 7 bases at J, with 23 bases in the middle. Germline values: CDR1 SGDLS, CDR2 YYNGEE.

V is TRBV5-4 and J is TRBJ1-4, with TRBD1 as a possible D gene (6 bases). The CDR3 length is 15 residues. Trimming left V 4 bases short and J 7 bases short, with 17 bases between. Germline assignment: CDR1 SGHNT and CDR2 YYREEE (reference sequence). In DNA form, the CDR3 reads TGTGCCAGCAGCACACAGGGAAATAGTGGTGAAAAACTGTTTTTT. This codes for CASSTQGNSGEKLFF.

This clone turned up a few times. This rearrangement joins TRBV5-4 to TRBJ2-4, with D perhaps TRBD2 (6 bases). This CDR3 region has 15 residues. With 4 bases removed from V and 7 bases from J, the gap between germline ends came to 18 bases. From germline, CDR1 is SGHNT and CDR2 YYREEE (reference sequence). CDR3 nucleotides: TGTGCCAGCAGCCTTGGTGGGAGGAGAGTGAACATTCAGTACTTC. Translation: CASSLGGRRVNIQYF.

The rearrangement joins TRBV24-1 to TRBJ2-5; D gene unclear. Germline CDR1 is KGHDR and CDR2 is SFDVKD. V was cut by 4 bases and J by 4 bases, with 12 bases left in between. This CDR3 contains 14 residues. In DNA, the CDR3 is TGTGCCACCAGTGACCCACAGAAAAGAGAGACCCAGTACTTC. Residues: CATSDPQKRETQYF.

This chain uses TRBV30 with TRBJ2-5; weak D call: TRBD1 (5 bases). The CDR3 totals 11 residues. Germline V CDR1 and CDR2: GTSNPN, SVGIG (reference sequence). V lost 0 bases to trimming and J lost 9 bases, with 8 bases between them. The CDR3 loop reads CAWSVQESQYF. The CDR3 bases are TGTGCCTGGAGTGTACAGGAGTCCCAGTACTTC.

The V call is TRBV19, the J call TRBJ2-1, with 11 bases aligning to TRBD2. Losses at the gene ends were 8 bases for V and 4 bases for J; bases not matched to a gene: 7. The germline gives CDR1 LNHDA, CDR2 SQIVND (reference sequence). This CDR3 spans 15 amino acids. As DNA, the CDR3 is TGTGCCAGTCGCCCGGGACTAGCGGTATACAATGAGCAGTTCTTC. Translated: CASRPGLAVYNEQFF. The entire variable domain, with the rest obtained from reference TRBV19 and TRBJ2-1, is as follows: DGGITQSPKYLFRKEGQNVTLSCEQNLNHDAMYWYRQDPGQGLRLIYYSQIVNDFQKGDIAEGYSVSREKKESFPLTVTSAQKNPTAFYLCASRPGLAVYNEQFFGPGTRLTVL.

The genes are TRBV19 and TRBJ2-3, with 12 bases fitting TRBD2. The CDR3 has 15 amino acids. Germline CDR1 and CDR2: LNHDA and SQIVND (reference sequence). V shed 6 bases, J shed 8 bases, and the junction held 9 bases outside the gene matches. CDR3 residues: CASSQLAGGTSTQYF. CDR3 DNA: TGTGCCAGTAGCCAACTAGCGGGAGGCACAAGTACGCAGTATTTT. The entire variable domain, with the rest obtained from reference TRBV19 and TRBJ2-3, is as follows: DGGITQSPKYLFRKEGQNVTLSCEQNLNHDAMYWYRQDPGQGLRLIYYSQIVNDFQKGDIAEGYSVSREKKESFPLTVTSAQKNPTAFYLCASSQLAGGTSTQYFGPGTRLTVL.

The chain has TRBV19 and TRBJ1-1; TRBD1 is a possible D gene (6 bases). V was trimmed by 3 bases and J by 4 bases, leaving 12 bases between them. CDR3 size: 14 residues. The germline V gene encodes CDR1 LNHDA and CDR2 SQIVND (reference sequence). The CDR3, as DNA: TGTGCCAGTAGTATTTATACAGGGAGCACTGAAGCTTTCTTT. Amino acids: CASSIYTGSTEAFF.

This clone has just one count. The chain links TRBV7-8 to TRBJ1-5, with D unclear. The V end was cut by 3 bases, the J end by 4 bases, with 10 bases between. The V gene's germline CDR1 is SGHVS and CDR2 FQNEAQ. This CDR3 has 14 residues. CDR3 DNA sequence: TGTGCCAGCAGCTTCGGGGAGAGAAATCAGCCCCAGCATTTT. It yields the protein CASSFGERNQPQHF.